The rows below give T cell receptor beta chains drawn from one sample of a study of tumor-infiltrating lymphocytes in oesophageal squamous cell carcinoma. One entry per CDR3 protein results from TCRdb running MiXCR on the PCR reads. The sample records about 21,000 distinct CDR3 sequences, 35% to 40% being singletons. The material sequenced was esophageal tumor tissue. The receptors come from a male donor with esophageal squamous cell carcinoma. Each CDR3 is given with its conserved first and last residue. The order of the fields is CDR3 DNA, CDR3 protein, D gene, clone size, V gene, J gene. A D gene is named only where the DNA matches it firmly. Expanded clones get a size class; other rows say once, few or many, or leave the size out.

TGTGCCAGCAGCTTCGGCCATCCGACGCAGTATTTT	CASSFGHPTQYF	NA	many	TRBV7-9	TRBJ2-3
TGTGCCAGCAGCTGGCGGGGGGACCCCCCTCGGGAGCAGTACTTC	CASSWRGDPPREQYF	TRBD2	few	TRBV5-6	TRBJ2-5
TGTGCCAGCAGCTGGCTAGCGGGAGGGCCTCTGAATGAGCAGTTCTTC	CASSWLAGGPLNEQFF	TRBD2	NA	TRBV7-2	TRBJ2-1
TGTGCCAGCCTGGGGACAGGGGAGTCCTACGAGCAGTACTTC	CASLGTGESYEQYF	TRBD1	NA	TRBV2	TRBJ2-7
TGTGCCAGCAGCTTAGAAGCCCCAGGTAACTCCTACAATGAGCAGTTCTTC	CASSLEAPGNSYNEQFF	NA	few	TRBV11-2	TRBJ2-1
TGTGCCAGCAGTGAATACAGGAAGAACACCATATATTTT	CASSEYRKNTIYF	NA	many	TRBV6-1	TRBJ1-3
TGTGCCAGCAGCCGGGACAGGGACACTGAAGCTTTCTTT	CASSRDRDTEAFF	TRBD1	NA	TRBV7-2	TRBJ1-1
TGCGCCAGTTCGGGGGGCTACGAGCAGTACTTC	CASSGGYEQYF	TRBD2	NA	TRBV5-1	TRBJ2-7
TGTGCCAGTAGTATAGTGGCTAGCGGGAGGGCCGGGGACACCGGGGAGCTGTTTTTT	CASSIVASGRAGDTGELFF	TRBD2	few	TRBV19	TRBJ2-2
TGCGCCAGCAGCCAAGGTTGGACAGCTTCTAGCACAGATACGCAGTATTTT	CASSQGWTASSTDTQYF	NA	NA	TRBV4-3	TRBJ2-3
TGTGCCACCAGTGTCGCGGGGGGGCCAAGAGATACGCAGTATTTT	CATSVAGGPRDTQYF	TRBD2	many	TRBV24-1	TRBJ2-3
TGTGCCAGCAGCTTAGACGGGGGAGAGTATGCAGATACGCAGTATTTT	CASSLDGGEYADTQYF	NA	many	TRBV11-2	TRBJ2-3
TGCGCCAGCAGCGGGACTTTCGACAATGAGCAGTTCTTC	CASSGTFDNEQFF	NA	many	TRBV10-1	TRBJ2-1
TGCGCCAGCAGTGAGTCGAGTCAACAGACCCAGTACTTC	CASSESSQQTQYF	NA	medium-sized	TRBV10-2	TRBJ2-5
TGTGCCAGCAGCTTCGACGACACCTACGAGCAGTACTTC	CASSFDDTYEQYF	NA	NA	TRBV7-8	TRBJ2-7
TGTGCCAGCAGCGTTAGCGGGAGTAACTACAATGAGCAGTTCTTC	CASSVSGSNYNEQFF	TRBD2	few	TRBV9	TRBJ2-1
TGTGCCATCAGTGAATTGGTGACTACCACAGATACGCAGTATTTT	CAISELVTTTDTQYF	NA	few	TRBV10-3	TRBJ2-3
TGTGCCAGCAGCTTAGCGAGCGGGAGATTGCAAGAGACCCAGTACTTC	CASSLASGRLQETQYF	TRBD2	medium-sized	TRBV7-2	TRBJ2-5
TGCAGTGCTAGAGTCCAGCCGGAGACCCAGTACTTC	CSARVQPETQYF	NA	NA	TRBV20-1	TRBJ2-5
TGTGCCAGCAGCTTAGGAGCGGGGTTCACAGATACGCAGTATTTT	CASSLGAGFTDTQYF	TRBD2	large	TRBV7-6	TRBJ2-3
TGCGCCAGCAGCCAGGAAACCTCCTCCGGGACCTCCGGGAATAAGTACTTC	CASSQETSSGTSGNKYF	NA	NA	TRBV4-1	TRBJ2-7
TGTGCCATCAGCGGACAGTCGAACACTGAAGCTTTCTTT	CAISGQSNTEAFF	NA	many	TRBV10-3	TRBJ1-1
TGTGCCAGCAGCTTAGCCTCAGAGCGAGGCGGGCAGTACTTC	CASSLASERGGQYF	NA	NA	TRBV7-2	TRBJ2-5
TGTGCCAGCAGTTTCACAGATACGCAGTATTTT	CASSFTDTQYF	NA	NA	TRBV12-3/TRBV12-4	TRBJ2-3
TGTGCCAGCAGTGAAGGGGCAGGGAGGGGAGAGACCCAGTACTTC	CASSEGAGRGETQYF	TRBD2	NA	TRBV2	TRBJ2-5
TGTGCCAGCAGCCCAGGGACAGGGGTTCAAGAGACCCAGTACTTC	CASSPGTGVQETQYF	TRBD1	many	TRBV6-1	TRBJ2-5
TGTGCCAGCAGCCGCCGGACTAGCGCCAACACCGGGGAGCTGTTTTTT	CASSRRTSANTGELFF	TRBD2	many	TRBV5-4	TRBJ2-2
TGTGCCAGCAGCTTATTCAAGGAGCTTAACGAGCAGTACTTC	CASSLFKELNEQYF	NA	NA	TRBV7-6	TRBJ2-7
TGTGCCAGCAGCTTAGTGGCATACAATGAGCAGTTCTTC	CASSLVAYNEQFF	NA	NA	TRBV7-2	TRBJ2-1
TGTGCCAGCAGCTTAGCGAGGCTAGCGGGGAAGTCGAACGAGCAGTACTTC	CASSLARLAGKSNEQYF	TRBD2	many	TRBV7-6	TRBJ2-7
TGTGCCAGTAGTATAGGGCTAGCGGGAGTAGGAGATACGCAGTATTTT	CASSIGLAGVGDTQYF	TRBD2	many	TRBV19	TRBJ2-3
TGTGCCAGCAGTTACCGCCCAGTTTATAGCAATCAGCCCCAGCATTTT	CASSYRPVYSNQPQHF	NA	once	TRBV6-7	TRBJ1-5
TGTGCCAGCAGACGACAGGGGGCAACAGATACGCAGTATTTT	CASRRQGATDTQYF	TRBD1	NA	TRBV6-8	TRBJ2-3
TGTGCCAGCAGTGAACGGGGGGATACGCAGTACTTC	CASSERGDTQYF	TRBD2	NA	TRBV6-1	TRBJ2-7
TGTGCCAGCAGCTTCCTTGGAGGGGGTGGCACAGATACGCAGTATTTT	CASSFLGGGGTDTQYF	NA	NA	TRBV7-8	TRBJ2-3
TGTGCCAGCAGCTCCCTCCCCACACTGACACCTTCCTGGGGAGAGCAGTACTTC	CASSSLPTLTPSWGEQYF	NA	many	TRBV7-9	TRBJ2-7
TGTGCCAGCAGCTTAGTTGTTTTCTCCTACGAGCAGTACTTC	CASSLVVFSYEQYF	NA	NA	TRBV7-2	TRBJ2-7
TGTGCCAGCAGCCGACGGACTAGCGGGGGGGCTGTTGAGCAGTTCTTC	CASSRRTSGGAVEQFF	TRBD2	few	TRBV7-6	TRBJ2-1
TGTGCCAGCAGCTTAGTCGGCGGTACTAGCACAGATACGCAGTATTTT	CASSLVGGTSTDTQYF	NA	NA	TRBV11-2	TRBJ2-3
TGTGCCAGCAGTACCACCGGACAGGGGAAATACAATGAGCAGTTCTTC	CASSTTGQGKYNEQFF	TRBD1	NA	TRBV6-6	TRBJ2-1
TGTGCCAGCAGCTTGGCCTTGAGTCCAGATACGCAGTATTTT	CASSLALSPDTQYF	NA	NA	TRBV7-6	TRBJ2-3
TGTGCCTGGGATAAGGTTTTGATCTACAATGAGCAGTTCTTC	CAWDKVLIYNEQFF	NA	NA	TRBV30	TRBJ2-1
TGTGCCAGCAGCTTAGGGGGGCTAGGAAATTCACCCCTCCACTTT	CASSLGGLGNSPLHF	NA	NA	TRBV13	TRBJ1-6
TGTGCCAGCAGCGCCATAGGACTAGCGGGAGGACCCTCCTACGAGCAGTATTTT	CASSAIGLAGGPSYEQYF	TRBD2	NA	TRBV7-2	TRBJ2-3
TGTGCCAGCAGCGCCTATTCAACCAACGGAGAGACCCAGTACTTC	CASSAYSTNGETQYF	NA	NA	TRBV28	TRBJ2-5
TGTGCCAGCAGCTTCCGGACAGCGCTAGCCAAAAACATTCAGTACTTC	CASSFRTALAKNIQYF	NA	many	TRBV5-6	TRBJ2-4
TGCGCCAGCAGCCAAGACTACACAGGGGGCAGAAATCAGCCCCAGCATTTT	CASSQDYTGGRNQPQHF	TRBD1	few	TRBV4-1	TRBJ1-5
TGCGCCAGCAGCTTCGGCGATGATCAGCCCCAGCATTTT	CASSFGDDQPQHF	NA	few	TRBV5-1	TRBJ1-5
TGTGCCAGCAGCTCGGGCAGGCTGGATGGGGATGAGCAGTTCTTC	CASSSGRLDGDEQFF	NA	few	TRBV7-6	TRBJ2-1
TGCAGCGTTGATATGCACGGCTATGGCTACACCTTC	CSVDMHGYGYTF	NA	NA	TRBV29-1	TRBJ1-2
TGTGCCAGCAGCTTTTATGGCCGGTACTCTGGGGCCAACGTCCTGACTTTC	CASSFYGRYSGANVLTF	NA	NA	TRBV7-9	TRBJ2-6
TGTGCCAGCAGCTCGAGGACTAGCGGGGGCCCCACCGTTAAGACCCAGTACTTC	CASSSRTSGGPTVKTQYF	TRBD2	NA	TRBV7-2	TRBJ2-5